The rows below give T cell receptor beta chains drawn from one sample of a study of cytomegalovirus exposure and HLA in healthy donors. Generated by immunoSEQ multiplex PCR, the TCRdb table keeps only in-frame clones and is missing some. The sample lists 130,000 or so clones, 66% seen once, with 1.5% in the top ten. The sequenced sample was PBMCs. Every receptor here comes from a man younger than 35 in good health and CMV-seronegative. The CDR3 runs from the conserved cysteine through the conserved F or W. The order of the fields is CDR3 length, J gene, V gene, clone size, D gene, CDR3 protein, CDR3 DNA. A D gene is named only where the DNA matches it firmly. Where a row states a size, it is once, few, many or the class of an expanded clone; other rows omit it.

cdr3_length: 13
j_call: TRBJ2-7
v_call: TRBV14
clone_size: -
d_call: -
cdr3_aa: CASSPSDIGKLYF
cdr3_nt: TGTGCCAGCAGCCCTTCGGATATCGGGAAACTGTACTTC

cdr3_length: 15
j_call: TRBJ2-3
v_call: TRBV9
clone_size: -
d_call: -
cdr3_aa: CASSVSALGGDTQYF
cdr3_nt: TGTGCCAGCAGCGTAAGCGCGCTAGGAGGAGATACGCAGTATTTT

cdr3_length: 15
j_call: TRBJ2-1
v_call: TRBV18
clone_size: -
d_call: TRBD1
cdr3_aa: CASSPSGQGTHEQFF
cdr3_nt: TGTGCCAGCTCACCGTCGGGACAGGGAACGCATGAGCAGTTCTTC

cdr3_length: 12
j_call: TRBJ2-1
v_call: TRBV5-5
clone_size: -
d_call: -
cdr3_aa: CASSFYSNEQFF
cdr3_nt: TGTGCCAGCAGCTTTTATTCGAATGAGCAGTTCTTC

cdr3_length: 15
j_call: TRBJ2-4
v_call: TRBV9
clone_size: -
d_call: TRBD2
cdr3_aa: CASSSHLAGKNIQYF
cdr3_nt: TGTGCCAGCAGCTCACATCTAGCGGGCAAAAACATTCAGTACTTC

cdr3_length: 15
j_call: TRBJ2-7
v_call: TRBV5-5
clone_size: -
d_call: -
cdr3_aa: CASSLASQGLYEQYF
cdr3_nt: TGTGCCAGCAGCTTGGCTTCGCAGGGTCTATACGAGCAGTACTTC

cdr3_length: 15
j_call: TRBJ2-1
v_call: TRBV9
clone_size: few
d_call: TRBD2
cdr3_aa: CASSVVISGENEQFF
cdr3_nt: TGTGCCAGCAGCGTAGTGATTAGCGGGGAGAATGAGCAGTTCTTC

cdr3_length: 14
j_call: TRBJ2-6
v_call: TRBV5-1
clone_size: -
d_call: -
cdr3_aa: CASSLEAQGFVLTF
cdr3_nt: TGCGCCAGCAGCTTGGAGGCACAGGGTTTCGTCCTGACTTTC

cdr3_length: 15
j_call: TRBJ1-1
v_call: TRBV7-9
clone_size: -
d_call: -
cdr3_aa: CASSLLRTANTEAFF
cdr3_nt: TGTGCCAGCAGCTTACTGCGGACAGCGAACACTGAAGCTTTCTTT

cdr3_length: 16
j_call: TRBJ2-1
v_call: TRBV30
clone_size: -
d_call: TRBD1
cdr3_aa: CAWSVLETGGLNEQFF
cdr3_nt: TGTGCCTGGAGTGTACTGGAGACAGGGGGGTTAAATGAGCAGTTCTTC

cdr3_length: 13
j_call: TRBJ2-3
v_call: TRBV19
clone_size: few
d_call: TRBD2
cdr3_aa: CASSTERGGTQYF
cdr3_nt: TGTGCCAGTAGTACCGAGCGGGGGGGTACGCAGTATTTT

cdr3_length: 16
j_call: TRBJ2-7
v_call: TRBV21-1
clone_size: -
d_call: -
cdr3_aa: CASSGSGGAGGREQYF
cdr3_nt: TGTGCCAGCAGCGGTTCCGGCGGGGCGGGAGGGAGGGAGCAGTACTTC

cdr3_length: 12
j_call: TRBJ2-7
v_call: TRBV29-1
clone_size: once
d_call: TRBD1
cdr3_aa: CSATGALYEQYF
cdr3_nt: TGCAGCGCGACAGGGGCCTTATACGAGCAGTACTTC

cdr3_length: 16
j_call: TRBJ1-3
v_call: TRBV18
clone_size: -
d_call: TRBD1
cdr3_aa: CASSRTGTGLGNTIYF
cdr3_nt: TGTGCCAGCTCCCGTACCGGGACAGGGCTTGGAAACACCATATATTTT

cdr3_length: 16
j_call: TRBJ1-5
v_call: TRBV7-6
clone_size: -
d_call: -
cdr3_aa: CASSQGVQGSNQPQHF
cdr3_nt: TGTGCCAGCAGCCAAGGGGTCCAGGGGAGCAATCAGCCCCAGCATTTT

cdr3_length: 14
j_call: TRBJ1-4
v_call: TRBV5-1
clone_size: few
d_call: -
cdr3_aa: CASSLDRANEKLFF
cdr3_nt: TGCGCCAGCAGCTTGGACAGAGCCAATGAAAAACTGTTTTTT

cdr3_length: 13
j_call: TRBJ2-7
v_call: TRBV6-6
clone_size: -
d_call: TRBD1
cdr3_aa: CASTWTGAGEQYF
cdr3_nt: TGTGCCAGCACTTGGACAGGGGCGGGGGAGCAGTACTTC